The T cell receptor (beta chain) described here comes from a study of Ad26.COV2.S vaccination and SARS-CoV-2 variants. Study findings and constraints: Substantial breadth was reportedly displayed by spike-specific CD8+ and CD4+ T cell responses after vaccination.

Treatment denoted: over 15 received Ad26.COV2.S at low or high dose, single or two shots; about 5 received placebo; per-sample allocation not given. Sampling happened 63 days after the first vaccine or placebo injection. The vaccine antigen was prefusion-stabilized Wuhan SARS-CoV-2 spike. Sequencing was performed with immunoSEQ multiplex PCR; in TCRdb, only in-frame clones are kept and a portion is missing. The repertoire holds over 400,000 clones, 92% seen once, with around 1.7% in the top ten. CDR1 SGHRS and CDR2 YFSETQ come from the germline V gene. The CDR3 spans 16 residues. Unmatched junction bases numbered 3, after V lost 4 bases and J lost 1 base. Remarks on this clone: Its specificity is not known.

Source: peripheral blood, taken in a trial of Ad26.COV2.S vaccine versus placebo. The J gene is TRBJ2-1, the V gene TRBV5-1, with 12 bases aligning to TRBD2. This receptor was taken from a person aged 18-60 years who received the Ad26.COV2.S COVID-19 vaccine or a placebo. This CDR3 reads CASSGGLAGSYNEQFF. The CDR3, as DNA: TGCGCCAGCAGCGGGGGACTAGCGGGTTCCTACAATGAGCAGTTCTTC.